This T cell receptor beta chain originates from a study of blood T cells in healthy people across ages. Study conclusions and caveats: Whereas aged donors had fewer naive CD4+ cells, long-lived donors had more of them and higher diversity. TCR beta diversity correlated strongly with naive T cell percentage.

A second roughly 7 to 12 cycle PCR used barcoded and J-beta primers. All cDNA molecules were each tagged by a template-switch adaptor with 12 random nucleotides. From the 5' RACE reads, TCRdb called clonotypes with MiXCR, one entry per CDR3 protein. The sample lists about 1,400,000 distinct CDR3 sequences, approximately 60% occurring once. This clonotype was observed a few times. Its target is not known. No fewer than 7 million PBMCs went into each sample. The CDR3 extends over 15 amino acids. The V gene end was trimmed by 5 bases and the J gene end by 2 bases; junction bases not matched to a gene: 8. Looked up from germline, CDR1 is SGHTA and CDR2 is FQGNSA.

The sequence was obtained from a man younger than 35 in good health. The sequenced material came from blood. This chain links TRBV7-2 with TRBJ2-5, with TRBD1 identical over 7 bases. CDR3 sequence: CASSVQTGLQETQYF. The DNA of the CDR3 is TGTGCCAGCAGCGTACAGACAGGGTTACAAGAGACCCAGTACTTC.